These 10 T cell receptor beta chains came from one sample sequenced in a study of blood T cell repertoires in COVID-19 (dated by TCRdb to the early 2020s). Receptors were amplified or captured by the immunoSEQ multiplex PCR assay. Sourced from immuneACCESS, this table was stored by TCRdb with only in-frame sequences that have V and J called. A share of the clones is absent; for the studies checked, an unresolved V gene accounts for under half, and the remainder has no known explanation. This sample lists around 250,000 clones; over 75% were detected once. The ten most abundant clones make up approximately 9.6% of the sample. The sequenced sample was PBMCs or T cells enriched from blood (not recorded which). The receptors were sampled from a woman between 50 and 59 years old with acute COVID-19.

This clone was seen more than once but under ten times. CDR3 loop: CASSQEGVSTGANVLTF. The DNA for the CDR3 is TGCGCCAGCAGCCAAGAAGGGGTTTCCACTGGGGCCAACGTCCTGACTTTC. The genes are TRBV4-1 and TRBJ2-6; a possible D gene is TRBD1 (5 bases). The CDR3 runs 17 residues. CDR1 MGHRA and CDR2 YSYEKL come from the germline V gene. Deletions cut 0 bases from V and 2 bases from J, with 11 bases between.

The rearrangement links TRBV29-1 to TRBJ1-4; D remains unclear. Germline V gives CDR1 SQVTM, CDR2 ANQGSEA. V was cut by 1 base and J by 3 bases, with 15 bases left in between. The CDR3 spans 16 residues. This CDR3 reads CSVEVGSAAANEKLFF. The CDR3 DNA reads as TGCAGCGTTGAAGTAGGGAGTGCCGCGGCTAATGAAAAACTGTTTTTT.

The V gene is TRBV19, the J gene TRBJ1-2; D ambiguous. CDR1 is LNHDA and CDR2 is SQIVND in the germline V gene (reference sequence). V was shortened by 1 base and J by 5 bases, with 14 bases between the two germline ends. This CDR3 comprises 15 residues. The CDR3 is CASSIADPGIYGYTF. The CDR3 DNA sequence: TGTGCCAGTAGTATAGCGGATCCGGGGATATATGGCTACACCTTC.

The chain carries TRBV12-3 or TRBV12-4 and TRBJ1-1, with a tentative D call TRBD1 (6 bases). This CDR3 is 13 amino acids long. V was cut by 3 bases and J by 8 bases, with 13 bases left in between. The CDR3 nucleotides are TGTGCCAGCAGTTTTATTATGGGACAAGAAGCTTTCTTT. Translating gives CASSFIMGQEAFF.

The chain couples TRBV25-1 to TRBJ1-2; D is perhaps TRBD1 (6 bases). The CDR3 length is 14 residues. The ends were cut back, 2 bases at V and 4 bases at J, with 11 bases in the middle. CDR1 and CDR2 (germline): MGHDK, SYGVNS. The CDR3 sequence: CASSEGGRGYGYTF. In DNA form, the CDR3 reads TGTGCCAGCAGTGAAGGGGGCAGGGGCTATGGCTACACCTTC.

V is TRBV12-3 or TRBV12-4 and J is TRBJ1-2; D gene uncertain. The CDR3 consists of 13 residues. V shed 7 bases and J shed 1 base, with 10 bases lying between them. CDR3 amino acids: CASILRGNYGYTF. CDR3 bases: TGTGCCAGCATCTTACGGGGTAACTATGGCTACACCTTC.

For the CDR3, the DNA is TGTGCCACCAGCGGACGGACTAGCGGGACTTACAAATTCCTAGCCAAAAACATTCAGTACTTC. Amino acid sequence: CATSGRTSGTYKFLAKNIQYF. The chain employs TRBV15 and TRBJ2-4, with 12 bases lining up with TRBD2. After removal of 5 bases from V and 0 bases from J, the junction contained 17 bases not matched to a gene. Germline CDR1 is LNHNV and CDR2 is YYDKDF (reference sequence). This CDR3 comprises 21 residues.

The chain combines TRBV6-2 or TRBV6-3 with TRBJ2-1; TRBD1 is a possible D gene (6 bases). The germline V gene has CDR1 MNHEY and CDR2 SVGEGT. Deletions cut 4 bases from V and 5 bases from J, with 15 bases between. The CDR3 loop spans 15 amino acids. In DNA form, the CDR3 reads TGTGCCAGCAGTTCCCACGGGACACAAAACAATGAGCAGTTCTTC. The encoded protein is CASSSHGTQNNEQFF.

V is TRBV5-4 and J is TRBJ1-2, with 10 bases identical to TRBD1. The V and J ends lost 2 bases and 5 bases, in that order; junction bases with no gene match: 9. CDR3 size: 16 residues. Germline-derived CDR1 and CDR2 are SGHNT and YYREEE (reference sequence). CDR3 nucleotide sequence: TGTGCCAGCAGCTTCGACAGGGGGCGCCTGGGGTATGGCTACACCTTC. It codes for CASSFDRGRLGYGYTF.

This clone was picked up one time. CDR3 coding DNA: TGTGCCAGCACAGGGGGATACACCTACGAGCAGTACTTC. It translates to CASTGGYTYEQYF. J is TRBJ2-7 and V is TRBV6-5, with 7 bases that match TRBD1. After removal of 7 bases from V and 2 bases from J, the junction contained 5 bases not matched to a gene. Germline CDR1 and CDR2: MNHEY and SVGAGI. The CDR3 has 13 amino acids.